This entry describes one T cell receptor (beta chain). Antigen: not known. The investigators reverse transcribed all of the isolated RNA, so they sequenced expressed TCRB transcripts. TCRdb keeps only in-frame clones here, not all; method: immunoSEQ multiplex PCR. This sample has over 650,000 clones; about 14% occur once, and the top ten carry roughly 0.04%. The sample is drawn from a study of beta chain features in type 1 diabetes. Study-wide results and caveats: In all four CD4+ subsets, TCRB CDR3 length was significantly, moderately reduced in type 1 diabetes.

A sort by CD45RO/CCR7/CD25/CD127/CD95/CD27 yielded CD4+ naive, central memory, regulatory and stem cell-like memory cells. CDR1 and CDR2 (germline): SGHRS, YFSETQ. This CDR3 region has 15 residues. V lost 4 bases, J lost 5 bases, and 13 bases lay in between. This sequence was found in a man aged 18 to 29 with type 1 diabetes. The V and J genes are TRBV5-1 and TRBJ2-6; D possibly corresponds to TRBD2 (6 bases). What was sequenced was naive CD4+ T cells from blood. CDR3: CASSPDGGWANVLTF. As DNA, the CDR3 is TGCGCCAGCAGCCCGGACGGGGGTTGGGCCAACGTCCTGACTTTC. Looking up the rest from reference TRBV5-1 and TRBJ2-6 gives the full variable domain: KAGVTQTPRYLIKTRGQQVTLSCSPISGHRSVSWYQQTPGQGLQFLFEYFSETQRNKGNFPGRFSGRQFSNSRSEMNVSTLELGDSALYLCASSPDGGWANVLTFGAGSRLTVL.